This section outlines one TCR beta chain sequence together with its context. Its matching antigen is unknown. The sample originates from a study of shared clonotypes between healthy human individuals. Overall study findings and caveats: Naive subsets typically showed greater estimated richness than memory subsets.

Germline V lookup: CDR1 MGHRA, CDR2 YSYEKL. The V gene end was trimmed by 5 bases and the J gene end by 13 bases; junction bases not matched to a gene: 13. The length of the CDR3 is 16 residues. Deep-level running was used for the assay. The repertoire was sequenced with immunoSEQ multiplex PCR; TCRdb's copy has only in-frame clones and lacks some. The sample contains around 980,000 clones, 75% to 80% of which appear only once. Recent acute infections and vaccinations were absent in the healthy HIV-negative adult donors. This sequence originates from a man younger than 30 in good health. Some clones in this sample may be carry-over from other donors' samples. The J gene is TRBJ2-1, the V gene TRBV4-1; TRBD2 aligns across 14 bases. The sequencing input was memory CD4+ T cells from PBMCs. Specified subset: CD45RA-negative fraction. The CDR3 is CASSYGGLAGVPHQFF. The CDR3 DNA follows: TGCGCCAGCAGCTACGGGGGACTAGCGGGAGTACCCCATCAGTTCTTC.